Listed below are T cell receptor beta chains from one sample, sequenced in a study of blood T cell repertoires in COVID-19. Profiling relied on immunoSEQ multiplex PCR, and the TCRdb table lists in-frame clones only, not all of them. The data hold around 300,000 clones, with 87% observed a single time. The sample consisted of PBMCs or T cells enriched from blood (not recorded which). Receptor source: a woman in her twenties or thirties who had recovered from COVID-19. The CDR3 runs from the conserved cysteine through the conserved F or W. A D gene is named only where the DNA matches it firmly. Expanded clones are given a class, and other clones once, few, many or no size at all.

DNA: TGCGCCAGCAGCCAATCAGGGGGCCCTCAGCCCCAGCATTTT
CDR3: CASSQSGGPQPQHF
D: TRBD1
size: .
J: TRBJ1-5
V: TRBV4-1
length: 14

DNA: TGCGCCAGCAGCAACAGGGGTGACACTGAAGCTTTCTTT
CDR3: CASSNRGDTEAFF
D: TRBD1
size: few
J: TRBJ1-1
V: TRBV5-1
length: 13

DNA: TGTGCCAGCTCACCCCCGGTGAGGGGGACGGGTGGAACGCAGTATTTT
CDR3: CASSPPVRGTGGTQYF
D: .
size: .
J: TRBJ2-3
V: TRBV18
length: 16

DNA: TGTGCCAGCAGCTCAATACCGGGACTAGCGGGGGGGTACTCCTACGAGCAGTACTTC
CDR3: CASSSIPGLAGGYSYEQYF
D: TRBD2
size: .
J: TRBJ2-7
V: TRBV7-9
length: 19

DNA: TGTGCCAGCAGTCTATTACCCCCGACAGGGGGCACTGAAGCTTTCTTT
CDR3: CASSLLPPTGGTEAFF
D: TRBD1
size: .
J: TRBJ1-1
V: TRBV27
length: 16

DNA: TGTGCCAGCAGTTCCCCTTCCTTCAGCTCTGGAAACACCATATATTTT
CDR3: CASSSPSFSSGNTIYF
D: .
size: .
J: TRBJ1-3
V: TRBV6-5
length: 16

DNA: TGCAGCGGGACCCAGGGTGGGTCGGGCACTGAAGCTTTCTTT
CDR3: CSGTQGGSGTEAFF
D: .
size: .
J: TRBJ1-1
V: TRBV29-1
length: 14

DNA: TGTGCCAGCAGGAGAAACCAAGAGACCCAGTACTTC
CDR3: CASRRNQETQYF
D: .
size: .
J: TRBJ2-5
V: TRBV12-3/TRBV12-4
length: 12

DNA: TGTGCCGCCAGGTCTCGGGGGCCCCAGCATTTT
CDR3: CAARSRGPQHF
D: .
size: .
J: TRBJ1-5
V: TRBV6-6
length: 11

DNA: TGTGCCAGCAGTTCAGGCGGGGGAACCGTTCTGTTTTTT
CDR3: CASSSGGGTVLFF
D: .
size: once
J: TRBJ1-4
V: TRBV6-5
length: 13

DNA: TGTGCCAGCTCACCACTCAGGGGTGAAAAACTGTTTTTT
CDR3: CASSPLRGEKLFF
D: .
size: .
J: TRBJ1-4
V: TRBV18
length: 13

DNA: TGTGCCAGCAGCCGGGGGGTGGGCAGCTCCTACGAGCAGTACTTC
CDR3: CASSRGVGSSYEQYF
D: TRBD2
size: .
J: TRBJ2-7
V: TRBV6-5
length: 15

DNA: TGTGCCGGGTCGCAGGGGAGTCGAGGCTACACCTTC
CDR3: CAGSQGSRGYTF
D: .
size: .
J: TRBJ1-2
V: TRBV28
length: 12

DNA: TGTGCCAGCAGTTCTCAGGGGAGTTCACCCCTCCACTTT
CDR3: CASSSQGSSPLHF
D: .
size: few
J: TRBJ1-6
V: TRBV6-5
length: 13

DNA: TGTGCCAGCAGTTACCGATGGCACACAGATACGCAGTATTTT
CDR3: CASSYRWHTDTQYF
D: .
size: .
J: TRBJ2-3
V: TRBV6-2/TRBV6-3
length: 14

DNA: TGTGCCAGCCAAAGGAGCCAGGGGACGCCTACGCAGCCCCAGCATTTT
CDR3: CASQRSQGTPTQPQHF
D: .
size: .
J: TRBJ1-5
V: TRBV2
length: 16

DNA: TGTGCCAGCACAAACCGACAGGCTGGGGCCAACGTCCTGACTTTC
CDR3: CASTNRQAGANVLTF
D: .
size: few
J: TRBJ2-6
V: TRBV19
length: 15

DNA: TGTGCCTGGAGCGGACCGGGACAGGGGGCGGGTGAAAAACTGTTTTTT
CDR3: CAWSGPGQGAGEKLFF
D: TRBD1
size: .
J: TRBJ1-4
V: TRBV30
length: 16

DNA: TGTGCCAGCAGCTTACAAGGGGGGGAAGCGGATACGCAGTATTTT
CDR3: CASSLQGGEADTQYF
D: .
size: .
J: TRBJ2-3
V: TRBV7-9
length: 15

DNA: TGTGCCAGCAGTGAAGACGGTCAGCCCCAGCATTTT
CDR3: CASSEDGQPQHF
D: .
size: .
J: TRBJ1-5
V: TRBV6-1
length: 12

DNA: TGTGCCAGCAGCCTCGGGACAGGGGGGACAGATACGCAGTATTTT
CDR3: CASSLGTGGTDTQYF
D: TRBD1
size: .
J: TRBJ2-3
V: TRBV3-1/TRBV3-2
length: 15

DNA: TGCAGCGTTGGTCTTCCGAACACTGAAGCTTTCTTT
CDR3: CSVGLPNTEAFF
D: .
size: .
J: TRBJ1-1
V: TRBV29-1
length: 12

DNA: TGTGCCAGCAGCTTGTTCTGGAGCTCTGGAAACACCATATATTTT
CDR3: CASSLFWSSGNTIYF
D: .
size: once
J: TRBJ1-3
V: TRBV5-6
length: 15

DNA: TGTGCCAGCAGCGTAGAGCTCAATCAGCCCCAGCATTTT
CDR3: CASSVELNQPQHF
D: .
size: .
J: TRBJ1-5
V: TRBV9
length: 13

DNA: TGTGCCAGCAGTTTTTCACAGGGTTGGGATGGCTACACCTTC
CDR3: CASSFSQGWDGYTF
D: .
size: .
J: TRBJ1-2
V: TRBV2
length: 14

DNA: TGTGCCAGTAGTACATATCCCTCCGGGGGACAGGGGGCGGTGAAGTATGGCTACACCTTC
CDR3: CASSTYPSGGQGAVKYGYTF
D: TRBD1
size: .
J: TRBJ1-2
V: TRBV19
length: 20

DNA: TGTGCCAGCAGTGAAGCGGAGGAAAAACTGTTTTTT
CDR3: CASSEAEEKLFF
D: .
size: .
J: TRBJ1-4
V: TRBV2
length: 12

DNA: TGTGCCAGTAGGTTGACAGGGGTAAATGGCTACACCTTC
CDR3: CASRLTGVNGYTF
D: TRBD1
size: .
J: TRBJ1-2
V: TRBV19
length: 13

DNA: TGCGCCAGCACCGAAGGGCAGGGGAACCGGGACCATAATTCACCCCTCCACTTT
CDR3: CASTEGQGNRDHNSPLHF
D: .
size: .
J: TRBJ1-6
V: TRBV10-1
length: 18

DNA: TGTGCCAGCAGCCCGACAGGGGCTGGAAACACCATATATTTT
CDR3: CASSPTGAGNTIYF
D: TRBD1
size: .
J: TRBJ1-3
V: TRBV6-5
length: 14

DNA: TGCAGCGTTTCAGGGTTGGGCAATCAGCCCCAGCATTTT
CDR3: CSVSGLGNQPQHF
D: .
size: .
J: TRBJ1-5
V: TRBV29-1
length: 13

DNA: TGTGCCAGCTCACCGGACAGACTCTCCTACGAGCAGTACTTC
CDR3: CASSPDRLSYEQYF
D: .
size: .
J: TRBJ2-7
V: TRBV18
length: 14

DNA: TGTGCCATCAATCCGGGGGGAAGCGACGAGCAGTACTTC
CDR3: CAINPGGSDEQYF
D: TRBD2
size: once
J: TRBJ2-7
V: TRBV7-9
length: 13

DNA: TGTGCCAGCAGCGGCGGCCGGGACAGCTATGGCTACACCTTC
CDR3: CASSGGRDSYGYTF
D: TRBD1
size: .
J: TRBJ1-2
V: TRBV5-6
length: 14

DNA: TGTGCCACCAGCCTCTTCTACTATGGCTACACCTTC
CDR3: CATSLFYYGYTF
D: .
size: .
J: TRBJ1-2
V: TRBV15
length: 12

DNA: TGTGCCACCCGATTTGGGGACAGGGGATTAAACACTGAAGCTTTCTTT
CDR3: CATRFGDRGLNTEAFF
D: TRBD1
size: .
J: TRBJ1-1
V: TRBV2
length: 16

DNA: TGTGCCAGCAGCAGGACAGCCACAGATACGCAGTATTTT
CDR3: CASSRTATDTQYF
D: .
size: .
J: TRBJ2-3
V: TRBV3-1/TRBV3-2
length: 13

DNA: TGTGCCAGCAGGTACAATTATGACAGCGAGGGCTACACCTTC
CDR3: CASRYNYDSEGYTF
D: .
size: .
J: TRBJ1-2
V: TRBV2
length: 14

DNA: TGTGCCAGCAGTCTTGACAGGGGGGAGTCACCCCTCCACTTT
CDR3: CASSLDRGESPLHF
D: TRBD1
size: .
J: TRBJ1-6
V: TRBV11-1
length: 14

DNA: TGCGCCAGCAGCCAGCTCGGGGACAGCTACGAGCAGTACTTC
CDR3: CASSQLGDSYEQYF
D: TRBD1
size: .
J: TRBJ2-7
V: TRBV4-3
length: 14

DNA: TGTGCCGTTCAGGGGCCTTCGGATTCACCCCTCCACTTT
CDR3: CAVQGPSDSPLHF
D: .
size: .
J: TRBJ1-6
V: TRBV12-3/TRBV12-4
length: 13

DNA: TGTGCCAGCAGCTTAGAGACGAGGTCCTACGAGCAGTACTTC
CDR3: CASSLETRSYEQYF
D: .
size: .
J: TRBJ2-7
V: TRBV11-2
length: 14

DNA: TGTGCCAGCAGCCCCGGGACAGGGGGCGGCTATGGCTACACCTTC
CDR3: CASSPGTGGGYGYTF
D: TRBD1
size: few
J: TRBJ1-2
V: TRBV3-1/TRBV3-2
length: 15

DNA: TGTGCCACCAGTGATTCCGGGGATGGCTACACCTTC
CDR3: CATSDSGDGYTF
D: .
size: .
J: TRBJ1-2
V: TRBV24-1
length: 12

DNA: TGTGCCAGCAGCCAGACCTTAGCGGGGGGTTTCACAGATACGCAGTATTTT
CDR3: CASSQTLAGGFTDTQYF
D: TRBD2
size: .
J: TRBJ2-3
V: TRBV9
length: 17

DNA: TGTGCCAGCAGCTTGGGAGCGTTCACAGATACGCAGTATTTT
CDR3: CASSLGAFTDTQYF
D: .
size: .
J: TRBJ2-3
V: TRBV11-3
length: 14

DNA: TGTGCCAGCAGCCAAGATTTAGGGACAGAACTCCAGTACTTC
CDR3: CASSQDLGTELQYF
D: TRBD1
size: .
J: TRBJ2-7
V: TRBV3-1/TRBV3-2
length: 14

DNA: TGCAGTGCTAGTCAACTTAGAACTAGCGCCCCTAGCACAGATACGCAGTATTTT
CDR3: CSASQLRTSAPSTDTQYF
D: TRBD2
size: .
J: TRBJ2-3
V: TRBV20-1
length: 18

DNA: TGTGCCAGCAGCCAAGAACCCAGGCCGGCTTTCTTT
CDR3: CASSQEPRPAFF
D: .
size: .
J: TRBJ1-1
V: TRBV3-1/TRBV3-2
length: 12

DNA: TGTGCCAGCAGGCCGCTGGGCAGTAACTATGGCTACACCTTC
CDR3: CASRPLGSNYGYTF
D: .
size: .
J: TRBJ1-2
V: TRBV27
length: 14

DNA: TGTGCCTGGAACCGGGACAGGGCCTCCTATAGCTACACCTTC
CDR3: CAWNRDRASYSYTF
D: TRBD1
size: .
J: TRBJ1-2
V: TRBV30
length: 14

DNA: TGCGCCAGCAGTGAGTCGAGATCGACAGATACGCAGTATTTT
CDR3: CASSESRSTDTQYF
D: .
size: .
J: TRBJ2-3
V: TRBV10-1
length: 14

DNA: TGTGCCAGCAGTTTAAGCAGGGGCGGCCTAGATACGCAGTATTTT
CDR3: CASSLSRGGLDTQYF
D: .
size: .
J: TRBJ2-3
V: TRBV27
length: 15

DNA: TGTGCCAGCAGCAAAGACGACAGGGGGAAGCCCCCCGAAGCTTTCTTT
CDR3: CASSKDDRGKPPEAFF
D: .
size: .
J: TRBJ1-1
V: TRBV21-1
length: 16

DNA: TGCGCCAGCAGCTTGGTTGGAGGGCCAGATGGCTACACCTTC
CDR3: CASSLVGGPDGYTF
D: .
size: few
J: TRBJ1-2
V: TRBV5-1
length: 14

DNA: TGTGCCAGCAGCCAAGTCGGCGGGGGGTACACAGATACGCAGTATTTT
CDR3: CASSQVGGGYTDTQYF
D: TRBD2
size: .
J: TRBJ2-3
V: TRBV3-1/TRBV3-2
length: 16

DNA: TGCGCCAGCAGCTTGTTGGCGGGGGAAGAGAAAGGAAACACCATATATTTT
CDR3: CASSLLAGEEKGNTIYF
D: .
size: .
J: TRBJ1-3
V: TRBV5-1
length: 17

DNA: TGTGCCAGCAGCTTAGACTTAAATCAGCCCCAGCATTTT
CDR3: CASSLDLNQPQHF
D: .
size: .
J: TRBJ1-5
V: TRBV11-1
length: 13